The 10 T cell receptor beta chains presented below share a single source sample, sequenced in a study of OX40 agonist ivuxolimab in advanced cancers. Assay used: immunoSEQ multiplex PCR; TCRdb lists only in-frame clones, some missing. The repertoire consists of tens of thousands of clones, with around 83% occurring once and the leading ten covering 6% to 8%. The material was CD4+ or CD8+ T cells sorted from blood, obtained in a trial of the OX40 agonist ivuxolimab. The source is an adult with an advanced solid tumor such as melanoma, head and neck, liver or kidney cancer.

V usage is TRBV11-2 and J usage is TRBJ2-5; a weak D match, TRBD1 (6 bases). The CDR3 totals 15 residues. The V gene lost 5 bases and the J gene lost 4 bases, with 17 bases spanning the gap. Germline assignment: CDR1 SGHAT and CDR2 FQNNGV. The CDR3 spells CASSLRTGLRETQYF. CDR3 coding DNA: TGTGCCAGCAGCCTAAGAACAGGGCTTCGAGAGACCCAGTACTTC.

This clone has a handful of counts. CDR3 in amino acids: CASSPPGMNTEAFF. The CDR3 DNA reads TGTGCCAGCAGCCCACCAGGAATGAACACTGAAGCTTTCTTT. J is TRBJ1-1 and V is TRBV14; D is undetermined. With 4 bases removed from V and 0 bases from J, the gap between germline ends came to 9 bases. The CDR3 is made up of 14 amino acids. Germline V gives CDR1 SGHDN, CDR2 FVKESK.

V gene TRBV27 combines with J gene TRBJ2-1; 8 nucleotides agree with TRBD2. V shed 4 bases and J 7 bases; nucleotides not matched to a gene: 6. CDR3 size: 14 residues. Germline CDR1 MNHEY, CDR2 SMNVEV (reference sequence). Written as DNA, the CDR3 is TGTGCCAGCAGTTCGGGACTAGAGATTAATGAGCAGTTCTTC. This sequence encodes CASSSGLEINEQFF.

The rearrangement uses TRBV5-6 and TRBJ1-2, with no clear D. The CDR3 has 16 residues. Germline V CDR1 and CDR2: SGHDT, YYEEEE. V was cut by 2 bases and J by 4 bases, with 18 bases left in between. The CDR3 region has the DNA TGTGCCAGCAGCTTCCAGACGAGAGGGTATGCCTATGGCTACACCTTC. The encoded protein is CASSFQTRGYAYGYTF.

This sequence joins TRBV6-5 and TRBJ1-3, with D uncertain. The CDR3 spans 12 residues. V was trimmed by 6 bases and J by 5 bases, leaving 8 bases between them. Germline V gene lookup returns CDR1 MNHEY and CDR2 SVGAGI. The chain's CDR3 is CASSRPRNTIYF. The CDR3 DNA follows: TGTGCCAGCAGCCGTCCTAGAAACACCATATATTTT.

This clone was seen more than once but under ten times. The chain combines TRBV2 with TRBJ1-5; tentative D call: TRBD1 (6 bases). Germline CDR1 is SNHLY and CDR2 is FYNNEI. V was pared by 4 bases and J by 7 bases, with 11 bases between. This CDR3 region has 13 residues. The CDR3: CASSADSSQPQHF. CDR3 nucleotides: TGTGCCAGCAGTGCGGACAGTTCCCAGCCCCAGCATTTT.

The chain has TRBV7-9 and TRBJ2-5; D perhaps matches TRBD2 (6 bases). The CDR3 totals 17 residues. With 5 bases removed from V and 5 bases from J, the gap between germline ends came to 24 bases. Germline V gene data show CDR1 as SEHNR and CDR2 as FQNEAQ (reference sequence). DNA for the CDR3: TGTGCCAGCAGCCCCGGGGGTAGCGGCTTCGGAGGGGAGACCCAGTACTTC. The encoded protein is CASSPGGSGFGGETQYF.

V gene TRBV19 combines with J gene TRBJ1-3; D is uncertain. This CDR3 has 15 amino acids. V was shortened by 1 base and J by 0 bases, with 7 bases between the two germline ends. Germline V CDR1 and CDR2: LNHDA, SQIVND (reference sequence). CDR3 in DNA: TGTGCCAGTAGTATAGGAGCCTTCTCTGGAAACACCATATATTTT. This translates into CASSIGAFSGNTIYF.

The J gene is TRBJ1-1, the V gene TRBV6-1, with unresolved D. Germline V gives CDR1 MNHNS, CDR2 SASEGT. This CDR3 contains 12 residues. Trimming shortened V by 5 bases and J by 5 bases, and 9 bases separated the two germline ends. The CDR3, as DNA: TGTGCCAGCAGTTATGGGGTTACTGAAGCTTTCTTT. It is translated as CASSYGVTEAFF.

The table lists this clone with a few counts. The V and J genes are TRBV29-1 and TRBJ2-1, with a tentative D call TRBD2 (5 bases). The CDR3 is 13 amino acids. CDR1 and CDR2 (germline): SQVTM, ANQGSEA. Trimming removed 1 base at V and 8 bases at J, with 12 bases between. The CDR3 nucleotides are TGCAGCGTTGAAGTTAGCGCGGTGGATGAGCAGTTCTTC. Protein sequence: CSVEVSAVDEQFF.